Below are 2 T cell receptor beta chains sequenced from a single sample in a study of resident and recirculating memory T cells in vitiligo. Libraries were prepared by immunoSEQ multiplex PCR; TCRdb keeps only in-frame clonotypes and omits some of them. The sample contains roughly 80,000 clones, about 90% of which appear only once. Sequences were obtained from blood. The receptors were sampled from a male donor with vitiligo.

In this sample, this clone turned up a few times. The chain couples TRBV18 to TRBJ2-5; 12 bases are shared with TRBD2. V shed 0 bases and J 5 bases; nucleotides not matched to a gene: 13. This CDR3 is built from 19 residues. Germline V gene sequence: CDR1 KGHSH, CDR2 LQKENI. The CDR3 spells CASSPPAGLAGQFVETQYF. CDR3 nucleotide sequence: TGTGCCAGCTCACCACCGGCAGGACTAGCGGGACAATTCGTGGAGACCCAGTACTTC.

V gene TRBV27 combines with J gene TRBJ2-7; 7 nucleotides align to TRBD2. V gave up 1 base and J gave up 1 base; unmatched junction bases: 1. Germline CDR1 is MNHEY and CDR2 is SMNVEV (reference sequence). This CDR3 contains 14 residues. CDR3 sequence: CASSLWGGSYEQYF. CDR3 coding DNA: TGTGCCAGCAGTTTATGGGGGGGTTCCTACGAGCAGTACTTC.